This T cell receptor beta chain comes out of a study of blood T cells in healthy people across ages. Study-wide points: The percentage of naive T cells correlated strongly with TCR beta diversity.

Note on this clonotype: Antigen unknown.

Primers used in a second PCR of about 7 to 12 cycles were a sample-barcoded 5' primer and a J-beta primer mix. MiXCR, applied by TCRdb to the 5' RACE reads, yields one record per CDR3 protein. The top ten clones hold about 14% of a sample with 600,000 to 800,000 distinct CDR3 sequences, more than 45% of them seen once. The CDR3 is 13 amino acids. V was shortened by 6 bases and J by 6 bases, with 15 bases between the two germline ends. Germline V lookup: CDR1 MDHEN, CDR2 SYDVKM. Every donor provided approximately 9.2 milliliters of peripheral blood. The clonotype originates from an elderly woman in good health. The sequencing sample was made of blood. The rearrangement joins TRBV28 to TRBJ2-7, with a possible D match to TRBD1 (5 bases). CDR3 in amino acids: CASRGHGRSEQYF. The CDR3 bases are TGTGCCAGCAGGGGGCATGGTCGGTCCGAGCAGTACTTC.